A single sample is the source of the 6 T cell receptor beta chains below, sequenced in a study of Graves' ophthalmopathy and Graves' hyperthyroidism. Beta-chain TCR CDR3 regions were amplified from RNA transcripts. HTBI primers served in a first-round RT-PCR, which a second-round multiplex PCR followed. TCRdb ran MiXCR on the multiplex PCR reads and lists one entry per CDR3 protein. This sample has about 400,000 distinct CDR3 sequences, with approximately 15% found just once. Sequencing was done on a sample of peripheral blood. The origin of the receptors is a young woman with stable Graves' hyperthyroidism.

V usage is TRBV19 and J usage is TRBJ1-1, with no clear D. The CDR3 has 14 amino acids. Germline assignment: CDR1 LNHDA and CDR2 SQIVND (reference sequence). Between the trimmed V and J ends, which lost 1 base and 6 bases, there was a span of 12 bases. The CDR3 DNA is TGTGCCAGTAGTATAGGAGGAGGGATAGCTGAAGCTTTCTTT. Encoded protein: CASSIGGGIAEAFF.

This clonotype came up many times. This sequence joins TRBV7-2 and TRBJ2-5; D remains ambiguous. The V end was cut by 4 bases, the J end by 0 bases, with 9 bases between. There are 14 residues in the CDR3. Germline lookup yields CDR1 SGHTA and CDR2 FQGNSA. Written as DNA, the CDR3 is TGTGCCAGCAGCTCGCCCCTGTACCAAGAGACCCAGTACTTC. Protein sequence: CASSSPLYQETQYF.

This clonotype came up a few times. This may come from a read error, since a much larger clone is one base off. The rearrangement uses TRBV6-5 and TRBJ2-7; 7 bases are shared with TRBD1. Germline CDR1 is MNHEY and CDR2 is SVGAGI. The CDR3 length is 15 residues. In nucleotides, the CDR3 is TGTGCCAGCAGTTATTACAGGGGAAAAGGCTACGAGCTGTACTTC. Translated, it gives CASSYYRGKGYELYF.

This clonotype was counted at least ten times. The V gene is TRBV20-1, the J gene TRBJ2-7; TRBD2 aligns across 8 bases. The CDR3 runs 13 residues. Germline CDR1 DFQATT, CDR2 SNEGSKA (reference sequence). The V segment lost 2 bases and the J segment 5 bases; nucleotides outside the gene matches: 5. CDR3 protein: CSARTGGADEQYF. The CDR3 coding sequence is TGCAGTGCTAGAACCGGGGGGGCTGACGAGCAGTACTTC.

In this sample, this clonotype turned up many times. V and J are TRBV12-5 and TRBJ2-7; 8 nucleotides agree with TRBD1. V trimming: 4 bases; J trimming: 3 bases; junction bases outside the gene matches: 5. The CDR3 consists of 14 residues. The germline gives CDR1 LGHNT, CDR2 FRNRAP. CDR3 DNA: TGTGCTAGTGGTTCGGGGACAGGCAACTACGAGCAGTACTTC. Encoded protein: CASGSGTGNYEQYF.

This clonotype has ten or more counts. V usage is TRBV6-5 and J usage is TRBJ2-7; tentatively, D is TRBD1 (5 bases). Germline V CDR1 and CDR2: MNHEY, SVGAGI. Trimming cost V 6 bases and J 3 bases, with 12 bases left between them. The CDR3 extends over 13 amino acids. CDR3 in DNA: TGTGCCAGCAGCGTTGACAGATACTACGAGCAGTACTTC. Protein product: CASSVDRYYEQYF.